This record covers a single T cell receptor beta chain. This sample was included in a study of T cells in Graves' hyperthyroidism and ophthalmopathy. The V end was cut by 3 bases, the J end by 2 bases, with 13 bases between. From germline, CDR1 is DFQATT and CDR2 SNEGSKA (reference sequence). The CDR3 has 14 amino acids. TCR beta CDR3 region amplification was performed from RNA transcripts. First-round RT-PCR targeting the TCR CDR3 was performed with the HTBI primer set. Using its own MiXCR run on the multiplex PCR reads, TCRdb lists one record per CDR3 protein. The sample has 600,000 to 900,000 distinct CDR3 sequences; about a sixth are singletons.

The rearrangement uses TRBV20-1 and TRBJ2-5, with D perhaps TRBD1 (6 bases). The sequenced material came from blood. This TCR was recovered from a man between 18 and 35 years old with Graves' hyperthyroidism. The CDR3 nucleotides are TGCAGTGCTAGGCCGACAGGCCAACAAGAGACCCAGTACTTC. It yields the protein CSARPTGQQETQYF.